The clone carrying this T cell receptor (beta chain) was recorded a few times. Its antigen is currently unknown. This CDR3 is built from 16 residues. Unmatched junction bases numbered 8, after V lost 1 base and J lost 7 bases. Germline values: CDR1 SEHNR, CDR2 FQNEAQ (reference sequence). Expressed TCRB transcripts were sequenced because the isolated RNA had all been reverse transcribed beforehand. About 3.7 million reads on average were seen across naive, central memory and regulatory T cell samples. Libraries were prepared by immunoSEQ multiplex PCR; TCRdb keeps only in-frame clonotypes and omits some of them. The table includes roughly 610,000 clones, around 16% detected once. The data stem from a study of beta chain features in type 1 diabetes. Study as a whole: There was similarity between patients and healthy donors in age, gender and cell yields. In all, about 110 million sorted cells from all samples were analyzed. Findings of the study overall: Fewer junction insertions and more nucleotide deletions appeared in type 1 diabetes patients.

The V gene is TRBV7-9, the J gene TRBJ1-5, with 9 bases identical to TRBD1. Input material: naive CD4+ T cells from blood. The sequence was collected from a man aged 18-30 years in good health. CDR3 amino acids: CASSLVGGQGEQPQHF. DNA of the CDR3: TGTGCCAGCAGCTTAGTGGGGGGACAGGGCGAACAGCCCCAGCATTTT.